This T cell receptor beta chain derives from a study of cytotoxic CD8 clonotypes in ibrutinib-treated CLL. Study as a whole: The average sample held roughly 250,000 productive templates and tens of thousands of productive rearrangements.

General study results and limits: On treatment, the uncommon public clonotypes contracted or remained stable.

Worth noting for this clone: Its matching antigen is unknown.

Germline V CDR1 and CDR2: SEHNR, FQNEAQ (reference sequence). Trimming stripped 4 bases from V and 8 bases from J, with 18 bases between. The CDR3 sequence is 15 residues long. Assay used: immunoSEQ multiplex PCR; TCRdb lists only in-frame clones, some missing. Among tens of thousands of clones listed, over 75% were seen once. The origin of this receptor is a human donor with chronic lymphocytic leukemia. V is TRBV7-9 and J is TRBJ2-1, with D maybe TRBD2 (5 bases). Sequenced material: PBMCs, taken after 12 months of ibrutinib treatment. In nucleotides, the CDR3 is TGTGCCAGCAGCTCATTACGGGATTTTCACGATGAGCAGTTCTTC. Protein product: CASSSLRDFHDEQFF.